What follows is one T cell receptor beta chain and its context. The antigen is not known. The data were taken from a study of cytomegalovirus exposure and HLA in healthy donors. The PCR contained 60 Vbeta and 13 Jbeta primers. Here immunoSEQ multiplex PCR was the method, and the copy in TCRdb shows in-frame clones only, minus some. The repertoire holds around 55,000 clones, with 70% to 80% as singletons. Study-wide points: As confirmed in vitro, a few CMV-associated chains were specific for CMV antigens. In a later analysis, at a false discovery rate of 0.05, roughly 16,000 TCR beta sequences matched HLA alleles. Only CMV serostatus was available as immune exposure information.

Germline V gene data show CDR1 as SGHRS and CDR2 as YFSETQ. V was shortened by 1 base and J by 0 bases, with 12 bases between the two germline ends. There are 16 residues in the CDR3. Material for sequencing was PBMCs. The chain has TRBV5-1 and TRBJ2-3, with D tentatively TRBD2 (5 bases). The TCR sequence derives from a female donor in good health and CMV-seronegative. CDR3 in amino acids: CASSLSRRKSTDTQYF. DNA of the CDR3: TGCGCCAGCAGCTTGAGCAGGAGGAAAAGCACAGATACGCAGTATTTT.